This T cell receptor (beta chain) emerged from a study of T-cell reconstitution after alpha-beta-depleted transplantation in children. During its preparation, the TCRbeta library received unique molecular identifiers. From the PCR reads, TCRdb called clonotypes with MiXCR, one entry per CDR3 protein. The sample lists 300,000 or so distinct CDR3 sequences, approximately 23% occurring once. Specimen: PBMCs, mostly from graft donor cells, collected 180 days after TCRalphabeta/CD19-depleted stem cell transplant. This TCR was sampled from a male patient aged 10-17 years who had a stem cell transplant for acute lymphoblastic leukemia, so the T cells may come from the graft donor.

The DNA for the CDR3 is TGCAGCGTTGAGGGTAGACCTAGCGGGAGTATCGGCAATGAGCAGTTCTTC. Translated, it gives CSVEGRPSGSIGNEQFF. The rearrangement joins TRBV29-1 to TRBJ2-1; 10 bases are a match to TRBD2. The CDR3 length is 17 residues. V dropped 3 bases and J dropped 6; count of bases not matched to a gene: 14. Germline lookup yields CDR1 SQVTM and CDR2 ANQGSEA.